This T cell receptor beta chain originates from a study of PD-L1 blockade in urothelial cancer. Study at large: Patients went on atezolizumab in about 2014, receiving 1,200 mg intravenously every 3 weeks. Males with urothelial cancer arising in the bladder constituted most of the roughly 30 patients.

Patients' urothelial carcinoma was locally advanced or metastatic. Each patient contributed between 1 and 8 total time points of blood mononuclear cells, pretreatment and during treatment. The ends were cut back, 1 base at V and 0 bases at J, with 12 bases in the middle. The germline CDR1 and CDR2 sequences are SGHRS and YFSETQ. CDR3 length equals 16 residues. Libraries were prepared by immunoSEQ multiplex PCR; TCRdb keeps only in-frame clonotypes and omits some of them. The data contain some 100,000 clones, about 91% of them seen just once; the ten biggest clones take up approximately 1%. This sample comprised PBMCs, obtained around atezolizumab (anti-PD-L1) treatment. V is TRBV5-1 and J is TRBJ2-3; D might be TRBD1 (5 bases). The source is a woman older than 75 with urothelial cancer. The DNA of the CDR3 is TGCGCCAGCAGCTTGCGAACAGGTCTTAGCACAGATACGCAGTATTTT. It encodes CASSLRTGLSTDTQYF.